The 32 T cell receptor beta chains below all came from one sample that was sequenced in a study of T cell responses to AZD1222 COVID-19 vaccine. Produced via immunoSEQ multiplex PCR; TCRdb's table is partial and in-frame only. Here the sample spans some 96,000 clones, 88% being singletons. Sample: peripheral blood, taken on day 0 of AZD1222 vaccination. All receptors come from an adult in good health.

This chain uses TRBV30 with TRBJ1-1, with D perhaps matching TRBD1 (5 bases). CDR1 GTSNPN and CDR2 SVGIG come from the germline V gene (reference sequence). V shed 0 bases and J shed 3 bases, with 8 bases lying between them. The CDR3 length is 13 residues. The CDR3 is CAWSVQDDTEAFF. In DNA, the CDR3 is TGTGCCTGGAGTGTACAGGATGACACTGAAGCTTTCTTT.

The rearrangement uses TRBV30 and TRBJ2-5; D ambiguous. Germline CDR1 and CDR2: GTSNPN and SVGIG (reference sequence). The CDR3 sequence is 14 residues long. Trimming removed 2 bases at V and 8 bases at J, with 18 bases between. CDR3: CAWSWQTPVATQYF. In nucleotides, the CDR3 is TGTGCCTGGAGTTGGCAAACTCCGGTTGCAACCCAGTACTTC.

The chain combines TRBV10-2 with TRBJ2-5; D gene uncertain. CDR3 length equals 14 residues. Germline CDR1 reads WSHSY; CDR2 reads SAAADI. Trimming shortened V by 3 bases and J by 7 bases, and 15 bases separated the two germline ends. This chain's CDR3 is CASSDRTRAGTQYF. CDR3 sequence (DNA): TGCGCCAGCAGTGACCGGACCCGAGCAGGGACCCAGTACTTC.

This chain connects TRBV7-2 to TRBJ2-2; a weak D match, TRBD1 (6 bases). Deletions cut 1 base from V and 6 bases from J, with 12 bases between. CDR1 is SGHTA, CDR2 FQGNSA, per germline. The CDR3 sequence is 15 residues long. CDR3 sequence (DNA): TGTGCCAGCAGCTTAGGAGGGGGAGATTCCGGGGAGCTGTTTTTT. Amino acids: CASSLGGGDSGELFF.

This sequence joins TRBV15 and TRBJ1-2; D call uncertain. The CDR3 sequence is 16 residues long. Trimming pared 0 bases from V and 0 bases from J, leaving 11 bases between. Germline CDR1 is LNHNV and CDR2 is YYDKDF (reference sequence). Here the CDR3 DNA reads TGTGCCACCAGCAGAGATAGAGGCAGTTCTAACTATGGCTACACCTTC. Translating it yields CATSRDRGSSNYGYTF.

The chain links TRBV27 to TRBJ2-3; the D gene is possibly TRBD1 (5 bases). Germline V gene data show CDR1 as MNHEY and CDR2 as SMNVEV (reference sequence). V was cut by 8 bases and J by 0 bases, with 12 bases left in between. The length of the CDR3 is 14 residues. CDR3 nucleotides: TGTGCCAGCCTCGCTCAGGGCAGCACAGATACGCAGTATTTT. Encoded protein: CASLAQGSTDTQYF.

The chain recombines TRBV6-5 with TRBJ2-7; no clear D. Trimming removed 5 bases from V and 0 bases from J, with 5 bases in between. Per germline, CDR1 MNHEY and CDR2 SVGAGI. This CDR3 has 12 amino acids. The CDR3: CASSPTSYEQYF. Here the CDR3 DNA reads TGTGCCAGCAGTCCAACCTCCTACGAGCAGTACTTC.

This clone was found a few times. The V call is TRBV14, the J call TRBJ1-1; D is unresolved. The germline V and J ends were trimmed by 3 bases and 1 base, with 9 bases remaining between them. The CDR3 is 14 amino acids. Germline V lookup: CDR1 SGHDN, CDR2 FVKESK. The CDR3: CASSQHMSNTEAFF. For the CDR3, the DNA is TGTGCCAGCAGCCAGCATATGTCGAACACTGAAGCTTTCTTT.

This chain links TRBV7-9 with TRBJ2-3; TRBD2 matches at 13 bases. The junction had 2 bases not matched to a gene; V was cut back by 5 bases and J by 0 bases. The CDR3 length is 16 residues. From germline, CDR1 is SEHNR and CDR2 FQNEAQ (reference sequence). The CDR3 coding sequence is TGTGCCAGCAGCAAACTAGCGGGAGGGAGCACAGATACGCAGTATTTT. This translates into CASSKLAGGSTDTQYF.

V and J are TRBV6-1 and TRBJ1-5, with 10 bases fitting TRBD1. Germline trimming cut 3 bases from V and 2 bases from J; bases unmatched to any gene: 4. The germline V gene has CDR1 MNHNS and CDR2 SASEGT. CDR3 length: 16 amino acids. In DNA, the CDR3 is TGTGCCAGCAGTGAGCGACAGGGGGCAGGCAATCAGCCCCAGCATTTT. Encoded protein: CASSERQGAGNQPQHF.

The chain joins TRBV19 to TRBJ2-3, with 8 nucleotides matching TRBD2. CDR1 LNHDA and CDR2 SQIVND come from the germline V gene (reference sequence). Trimming cost V 4 bases and J 0 bases; bases outside gene matches: 12. This CDR3 region has 18 residues. DNA for the CDR3: TGTGCCAGTAGTACCCTTCGGGAGGCTAGCGGGAGCACAGATACGCAGTATTTT. This translates into CASSTLREASGSTDTQYF. Together with reference TRBV19 and TRBJ2-3, the CDR3 gives the full variable domain: DGGITQSPKYLFRKEGQNVTLSCEQNLNHDAMYWYRQDPGQGLRLIYYSQIVNDFQKGDIAEGYSVSREKKESFPLTVTSAQKNPTAFYLCASSTLREASGSTDTQYFGPGTRLTVL.

This sequence joins TRBV27 and TRBJ2-3; D gene uncertain. Germline lookup yields CDR1 MNHEY and CDR2 SMNVEV (reference sequence). V was trimmed by 3 bases and J by 0 bases, leaving 10 bases between them. The length of the CDR3 is 15 residues. In DNA, the CDR3 is TGTGCCAGCAGTTTTGAGGACCCTAGCACAGATACGCAGTATTTT. Residues: CASSFEDPSTDTQYF.

This clone turned up a few times. In DNA form, the CDR3 reads TGTGCCAGCAGTCGACAGGCGGCTCAGCCCCAGCATTTT. Encoded protein: CASSRQAAQPQHF. The rearrangement links TRBV6-2 or TRBV6-3 to TRBJ1-5; TRBD1 is a possible D gene (6 bases). The germline V gene has CDR1 MNHEY and CDR2 SVGEGT. Trimming cost V 5 bases and J 6 bases, with 11 bases left between them. The CDR3 extends over 13 amino acids.

The V and J genes are TRBV19 and TRBJ2-2; 13 bases align to TRBD2. Per the germline V gene, CDR1 is LNHDA and CDR2 is SQIVND (reference sequence). The CDR3 length is 16 residues. Trimming took 3 bases from V and 5 from J; bases not matched to a gene: 3. CDR3 sequence: CASSIGTSGITGELFF. CDR3 DNA sequence: TGTGCCAGTAGTATTGGGACTAGCGGGATTACCGGGGAGCTGTTTTTT.

This clone was seen only once. This chain links TRBV4-2 with TRBJ1-4; 8 bases map to TRBD1. V shed 3 bases and J 6 bases; nucleotides not matched to a gene: 6. The CDR3 loop spans 15 amino acids. Per the germline V gene, CDR1 is LGHNA and CDR2 is YNFKEQ. DNA of the CDR3: TGTGCCAGCAGCCAGGGTTCGACAGGGGATGAAAAACTGTTTTTT. It translates to CASSQGSTGDEKLFF.

This clone was detected only once. Within the sample, other DNA sequences also encode this same CDR3. V usage is TRBV4-1 and J usage is TRBJ1-4; D is undetermined. There are 12 residues in the CDR3. Germline CDR1 reads MGHRA; CDR2 reads YSYEKL. The ends were cut back, 2 bases at V and 6 bases at J, with 4 bases in the middle. The CDR3 sequence is CASSQPYEKLFF. DNA for the CDR3: TGCGCCAGCAGCCAACCTTATGAAAAACTGTTTTTT.

This clone was seen once. V and J are TRBV7-6 and TRBJ2-1, with 8 positions matching TRBD2. Trimming took 5 bases from V and 3 from J; bases not matched to a gene: 3. This CDR3 has 14 amino acids. Germline V gives CDR1 SGHVS, CDR2 FNYEAQ. CDR3 coding DNA: TGTGCCAGCAGCGGAACTAGCGGCTACAATGAGCAGTTCTTC. Translation: CASSGTSGYNEQFF.

The sample holds one count of this clone. V usage is TRBV5-5 and J usage is TRBJ2-7, with D possibly called TRBD1 or TRBD2 (5 bases each). This CDR3 region has 15 residues. The V end lost 4 bases, the J end lost 4 bases, and 18 bases lay between the germline ends. The germline gives CDR1 SGHKS, CDR2 YYEKEE (reference sequence). The CDR3: CASSQTGTPEYEQYF. The CDR3, as DNA: TGTGCCAGCAGCCAAACCGGGACGCCGGAGTACGAGCAGTACTTC. Together with reference TRBV5-5 and TRBJ2-7, the CDR3 gives the full variable domain: DAGVTQSPTHLIKTRGQQVTLRCSPISGHKSVSWYQQVLGQGPQFIFQYYEKEERGRGNFPDRFSARQFPNYSSELNVNALLLGDSALYLCASSQTGTPEYEQYFGPGTRLTVT.

The chain uses TRBV27 and TRBJ1-2, with TRBD1 matching 7 bases. With V trimmed by 2 bases and J by 8 bases, 11 bases remained unmatched. This CDR3 contains 15 residues. Germline V CDR1 and CDR2: MNHEY, SMNVEV (reference sequence). CDR3 in amino acids: CASSLRGTDETGYTF. The CDR3, as DNA: TGTGCCAGCAGTTTAAGAGGGACAGATGAGACAGGCTACACCTTC.

The rearrangement links TRBV11-2 to TRBJ2-7, with 8 bases lining up with TRBD1. The ends lost 5 bases at V and 3 bases at J; junction bases unmatched: 3. Germline CDR1 reads SGHAT; CDR2 reads FQNNGV. This CDR3 has 13 amino acids. CDR3 residues: CASSKTGDYEQYF. The CDR3 DNA follows: TGTGCCAGCAGCAAGACAGGGGACTACGAGCAGTACTTC.

The chain joins TRBV21-1 to TRBJ2-7; no DNA check was done on the table's D call, TRBD2. TRBV21-1 is described as a pseudogene. The CDR3 extends over 14 amino acids. CDR3 region: CAPGLNHPGYEQYF. CDR3 sequence (DNA): TGTGCCCCGGGACTAAACCATCCCGGCTACGAGCAGTACTTC.

J is TRBJ2-7 and V is TRBV27; 12 nucleotides match TRBD2. CDR3 length equals 16 residues. CDR1 and CDR2 from the germline V gene are MNHEY and SMNVEV (reference sequence). The junction had 8 bases not matched to a gene; V was cut back by 5 bases and J by 3 bases. For the CDR3, the DNA is TGTGCCAGCAGTGGAAGACTAGCGGGGGCTCACTACGAGCAGTACTTC. Translation: CASSGRLAGAHYEQYF.

This clone was counted a few times. The chain carries TRBV10-1 and TRBJ2-7; D may correspond to TRBD1 or TRBD2 (5 bases each). This CDR3 is 13 amino acids long. Trimming shortened V by 3 bases and J by 4 bases, and 10 bases separated the two germline ends. Germline V lookup: CDR1 WNHNN, CDR2 SYGVQD (reference sequence). CDR3 region: CASSEGTDYEQYF. CDR3 DNA sequence: TGCGCCAGCAGTGAAGGGACGGATTACGAGCAGTACTTC.

V gene TRBV7-3 combines with J gene TRBJ1-1, with 7 bases fitting TRBD1. Germline trimming cut 5 bases from V and 4 bases from J; bases unmatched to any gene: 7. This CDR3 contains 14 residues. From germline, CDR1 is SGHTA and CDR2 FQGTGA. CDR3: CASSQTGSGTEAFF. The CDR3 nucleotides are TGTGCCAGCAGCCAGACAGGGTCGGGCACTGAAGCTTTCTTT.

In regard to this clone: Within the sample, other DNA sequences also encode this same CDR3. This CDR3 is CAWSVQGAYEKLFF. DNA for the CDR3: TGTGCCTGGAGCGTACAGGGGGCATATGAAAAACTGTTTTTT. This rearrangement joins TRBV30 to TRBJ1-4; TRBD1 matches at 9 bases. Germline V gene sequence: CDR1 GTSNPN, CDR2 SVGIG (reference sequence). CDR3 length equals 14 residues. Trimming at V came to 3 bases and at J to 6 bases, leaving 5 bases not matched to a gene.

As to this clone: Distinct nucleotide sequences in the sample also encode this CDR3. The chain has TRBV18 and TRBJ1-1, with a weak D call TRBD1 (5 bases). Germline loops: CDR1 KGHSH, CDR2 LQKENI. The CDR3 totals 13 residues. Trimming removed 5 bases from V and 1 base from J, with 8 bases in between. CDR3 sequence reads: CASSGDRNTEAFF. The CDR3 DNA reads TGTGCCAGCTCAGGTGACAGGAACACTGAAGCTTTCTTT.

The rearrangement uses TRBV28 and TRBJ1-4; D might be TRBD1 (5 bases). This CDR3 comprises 15 residues. The V end lost 5 bases, the J end lost 0 bases, and 10 bases lay between the germline ends. Germline loops: CDR1 MDHEN, CDR2 SYDVKM. CDR3 nucleotides: TGTGCCAGCAGTCTTGGGGGAGCAACTAATGAAAAACTGTTTTTT. Translated: CASSLGGATNEKLFF.

The V call is TRBV10-3, the J call TRBJ1-1; D may be TRBD1 (6 bases). The CDR3 spans 15 residues. The V gene lost 9 bases and the J gene lost 5 bases, with 22 bases spanning the gap. The germline V gene encodes CDR1 ENHRY and CDR2 SYGVKD. The DNA for the CDR3 is TGTGCCATACTTCTCCCGGGACACCGGGAGACTGAAGCTTTCTTT. The encoded protein is CAILLPGHRETEAFF.

Worth noting for this clone: Other DNA sequences in the same sample also yield this CDR3. The chain has TRBV7-9 and TRBJ1-5; maybe TRBD1 (6 bases). The CDR3 has 13 residues. Germline V gene lookup returns CDR1 SEHNR and CDR2 FQNEAQ (reference sequence). The ends were cut back, 2 bases at V and 6 bases at J, with 8 bases in the middle. CDR3 nucleotides: TGTGCCAGCAGCTTACAGGGGAGTCAGCCCCAGCATTTT. This sequence encodes CASSLQGSQPQHF.

The chain combines TRBV13 with TRBJ2-3; D possibly corresponds to TRBD1 (7 bases). Germline V gene sequence: CDR1 PRHDT, CDR2 FYEKMQ (reference sequence). This CDR3 has 16 amino acids. V lost 3 bases to trimming and J lost 3 bases, with 16 bases between them. The CDR3 region has the DNA TGTGCCAGCAGCTTCCGGGGATCAGGGGGGACAGATACGCAGTATTTT. It specifies CASSFRGSGGTDTQYF.

Turning to this clone: A junction end diverges from the germline sequence, so it may reflect a read error. The V call is TRBV4-2, the J call TRBJ2-3; 7 nucleotides agree with TRBD2. Germline-derived CDR1 and CDR2 are LGHNA and YNFKEQ. This CDR3 is 15 amino acids long. The CDR3, as DNA: TGTGCCAGCAGTCAAGTAGGGACTATTTCAGATACGCAGTATTTT. This sequence encodes CASSQVGTISDTQYF.

The chain joins TRBV7-9 to TRBJ2-3, with 7 bases fitting TRBD2. The CDR3 sequence is 15 residues long. Trimming took 2 bases from V and 1 from J; bases not matched to a gene: 3. In germline, CDR1 is SEHNR, CDR2 FQNEAQ (reference sequence). This chain's CDR3 is CASSLLGRGTDTQYF. CDR3 bases: TGTGCCAGCAGCTTATTGGGGAGGGGCACAGATACGCAGTATTTT.